This TCR beta chain was recorded in a study of blood T cell repertoires in COVID-19. Clones were sequenced by immunoSEQ multiplex PCR, and TCRdb holds only the in-frame ones, with some missing. The table has tens of thousands of clones, around 90% seen once. The germline V gene encodes CDR1 MNHEY and CDR2 SVGAGI. With V trimmed by 5 bases and J by 9 bases, 8 bases remained unmatched. The CDR3 sequence is 15 residues long. The genes are TRBV6-5 and TRBJ1-6; TRBD1 agrees at 9 bases. The receptor was isolated from a man aged 50-59 years with active COVID-19. Input material: peripheral blood. CDR3 amino acids: CASSPQGTGTSPLHF. In DNA, the CDR3 is TGTGCCAGCAGTCCTCAGGGGACAGGGACTTCACCCCTCCACTTT.